These T cell receptor beta chains were read from a single sample in a study of T cell responses to AZD1222 COVID-19 vaccine. Libraries were prepared by immunoSEQ multiplex PCR; TCRdb keeps only in-frame clonotypes and omits some of them. The sample shows about 130,000 clones, about 93% of them seen only once. The specimen comprised peripheral blood, sampled on day 0 of AZD1222 vaccination. The receptors were gathered from an adult in good health. Both conserved end residues are part of each CDR3. D genes are given only for firm matches. Size values are once, few and many counts, or a class for expanded clones, and some rows have none.

TRBJ1-2,.,once,TRBV2,CASNSDRPGGYTF,TGTGCCAGCAACTCCGACAGGCCAGGCGGCTACACCTTC
TRBJ2-1,TRBD1,.,TRBV4-1,CASSQGQGASYNEQFF,TGCGCCAGCAGCCAAGGTCAGGGGGCCTCCTACAATGAGCAGTTCTTC
TRBJ2-7,TRBD1,.,TRBV4-2,CASSQDRTGPYEQYF,TGTGCCAGCAGCCAAGATAGGACAGGGCCCTACGAGCAGTACTTC
TRBJ2-7,TRBD2,.,TRBV7-9,CASSPGTSGRASYEQYF,TGTGCCAGCAGCCCCGGGACTAGCGGGAGGGCCTCCTACGAGCAGTACTTC
TRBJ1-1,.,.,TRBV2,CASSTREMNTEAFF,TGTGCCAGCAGTACAAGGGAGATGAACACTGAAGCTTTCTTT
TRBJ1-6,.,.,TRBV7-9,CASSLGNSPLHF,TGTGCCAGCAGCTTAGGGAATTCACCCCTCCACTTT
TRBJ1-2,.,.,TRBV6-1,CASSEGFPNYGYTF,TGTGCCAGCAGTGAGGGCTTTCCCAACTATGGCTACACCTTC
TRBJ2-1,.,once,TRBV7-2,CASSLETSNEQFF,TGTGCCAGCAGCTTAGAGACTAGCAATGAGCAGTTCTTC
TRBJ2-5,.,.,TRBV11-2,CASGGFQETQYF,TGTGCCAGCGGCGGTTTCCAAGAGACCCAGTACTTC
TRBJ2-5,.,few,TRBV10-3,CAISESSSVAPETQYF,TGTGCCATCAGTGAGTCGAGCAGCGTGGCCCCAGAGACCCAGTACTTC
TRBJ1-1,.,.,TRBV5-8,CASSSLGPVAFF,TGTGCCAGCAGCTCACTCGGACCGGTGGCTTTCTTT
TRBJ1-1,.,.,TRBV15,CATSRGAGGVTEAFF,TGTGCCACCAGCAGAGGTGCAGGAGGGGTGACTGAAGCTTTCTTT
TRBJ1-2,.,.,TRBV6-1,CASSENDRPYGYTF,TGTGCCAGCAGTGAAAATGACAGACCCTATGGCTACACCTTC
TRBJ1-6,.,.,TRBV7-2,CASSFGRRGADSPLHF,TGTGCCAGCAGCTTCGGGAGAAGGGGGGCGGATTCACCCCTCCACTTT
TRBJ2-5,.,.,TRBV4-2,CASSPGAFQETQYF,TGTGCCAGCAGCCCGGGGGCGTTCCAAGAGACCCAGTACTTC
TRBJ1-2,.,.,TRBV10-2,CASSEVFQGGYTF,TGCGCCAGCAGTGAGGTCTTTCAAGGCGGCTACACCTTC
TRBJ2-1,TRBD2,.,TRBV30,CAWSIKGLASYNEQFF,TGTGCCTGGAGCATTAAGGGACTAGCGAGCTACAATGAGCAGTTCTTC
TRBJ1-1,.,.,TRBV7-9,CASSSYRVMNTEAFF,TGTGCCAGCAGCAGCTACAGGGTTATGAACACTGAAGCTTTCTTT
TRBJ2-7,.,.,TRBV24-1,CATSDLTTPYEQYF,TGTGCCACCAGTGATTTGACGACCCCCTACGAGCAGTACTTC
TRBJ2-3,.,.,TRBV27,CASSLPSTDTQYF,TGTGCCAGCAGTTTACCGAGCACAGATACGCAGTATTTT
TRBJ2-3,.,.,TRBV28,CASSSGLLSTDTQYF,TGTGCCAGCAGTTCGGGACTTCTATCCACAGATACGCAGTATTTT
TRBJ2-1,.,.,TRBV30,CAWSVRSSTEQFF,TGTGCCTGGAGTGTACGGAGCTCTACTGAGCAGTTCTTC
TRBJ1-3,.,.,TRBV11-3,CASSLGTEVDTIYF,TGTGCCAGCAGCCTCGGGACGGAAGTGGACACCATATATTTT
TRBJ1-3,.,.,TRBV27,CASRRQSNTIYF,TGTGCCAGCAGGCGACAATCTAACACCATATATTTT
TRBJ2-1,.,.,TRBV7-9,CASSLVGGNNEQFF,TGTGCCAGCAGCTTAGTTGGAGGGAACAATGAGCAGTTCTTC
TRBJ1-1,.,once,TRBV6-1,CASSEGGDFTEAFF,TGTGCCAGCAGTGAAGGGGGTGACTTCACTGAAGCTTTCTTT
TRBJ2-5,TRBD2,.,TRBV7-8,CASSSGGRKETQYF,TGTGCCAGCAGCTCCGGGGGGAGGAAAGAGACCCAGTACTTC
TRBJ1-3,.,.,TRBV28,CASSLPPGSGNTIYF,TGTGCCAGCAGTTTGCCCCCTGGCTCTGGAAACACCATATATTTT
TRBJ1-5,.,once,TRBV19,CASSIGGQSNQPQHF,TGTGCCAGTAGTATCGGCGGCCAGTCCAATCAGCCCCAGCATTTT
TRBJ2-5,.,.,TRBV18,CASSRLVQETQYF,TGTGCCAGCTCAAGACTAGTTCAAGAGACCCAGTACTTC
TRBJ1-2,.,.,TRBV29-1,CSVEDRGGDAYGYTF,TGCAGCGTTGAAGATCGTGGAGGGGATGCCTATGGCTACACCTTC
TRBJ1-1,.,.,TRBV2,CASSEVAGRTEAFF,TGTGCCAGCAGTGAAGTTGCGGGTCGGACTGAAGCTTTCTTT
TRBJ1-3,.,.,TRBV7-2,CASSPSGNTIYF,TGTGCCAGCAGCCCCTCTGGAAACACCATATATTTT
TRBJ2-3,.,.,TRBV28,CASSAPSLTDTQYF,TGTGCCAGCAGTGCCCCGTCCCTCACAGATACGCAGTATTTT
TRBJ1-2,TRBD1,.,TRBV7-9,CASSLAGGVYYTF,TGTGCCAGCAGCTTAGCAGGGGGCGTGTACTACACCTTC
TRBJ2-2,.,.,TRBV30,CAWARGGVRTGELFF,TGTGCCTGGGCCCGAGGGGGGGTTCGCACCGGGGAGCTGTTTTTT
TRBJ1-2,TRBD1,.,TRBV28,CASSPTDRGGIYGYTF,TGTGCCAGCAGTCCTACCGACAGGGGAGGAATCTATGGCTACACCTTC
TRBJ2-5,.,.,TRBV7-2,CASGRETQYF,TGTGCCTCCGGTCGGGAGACCCAGTACTTC
TRBJ2-1,TRBD2,.,TRBV19,CASAQASGPYNEQFF,TGTGCCAGTGCACAGGCTAGCGGGCCGTACAATGAGCAGTTCTTC
TRBJ2-3,.,.,TRBV2,CASRGVFETDTQYF,TGTGCCAGCAGAGGGGTCTTCGAGACAGATACGCAGTATTTT
TRBJ1-3,TRBD1,.,TRBV2,CASSERTGPGNTIYF,TGTGCCAGCAGTGAAAGGACAGGGCCTGGAAACACCATATATTTT
TRBJ1-4,TRBD1,.,TRBV6-1,CASSQGQGNGNEKLFF,TGTGCCAGCAGTCAAGGACAGGGGAATGGGAATGAAAAACTGTTTTTT
TRBJ1-1,TRBD1,.,TRBV7-9,CASSIGQGFGTEAFF,TGTGCCAGCAGCATAGGACAGGGTTTTGGCACTGAAGCTTTCTTT
TRBJ1-2,TRBD1,.,TRBV2,CASSWTGLKNYGYTF,TGTGCCAGCAGTTGGACAGGGTTAAAAAACTATGGCTACACCTTC
TRBJ2-1,TRBD2,.,TRBV29-1,CSDGGSMGYNEQFF,TGCAGCGACGGCGGGAGTATGGGCTACAATGAGCAGTTCTTC
TRBJ2-1,.,once,TRBV5-5,CASSLERGISYNEQFF,TGTGCCAGCAGCTTGGAGAGAGGAATCTCCTACAATGAGCAGTTCTTC
TRBJ2-7,TRBD1,.,TRBV12-3/TRBV12-4,CASSYRGGYEQYF,TGTGCCAGCAGTTACAGGGGTGGGTACGAGCAGTACTTC
TRBJ1-3,.,.,TRBV2,CASSEDTYSGNTIYF,TGTGCCAGCAGTGAAGACACCTACTCTGGAAACACCATATATTTT
TRBJ2-7,TRBD2,.,TRBV27,CASSLTPSGLEREQYF,TGTGCCAGCAGTTTAACCCCATCGGGACTAGAGAGGGAGCAGTACTTC
TRBJ2-1,.,.,TRBV5-1,CASHSPLYNEQFF,TGCGCCAGCCACAGCCCTCTATACAATGAGCAGTTCTTC
TRBJ1-6,.,once,TRBV19,CASREQANSPLHF,TGTGCCAGTAGGGAACAGGCCAATTCACCCCTCCACTTT
TRBJ1-4,TRBD1,.,TRBV3-1/TRBV3-2,CASSLDPRQGSEKLFF,TGTGCCAGCAGCCTGGATCCGAGACAGGGGAGTGAAAAACTGTTTTTT
TRBJ1-2,.,.,TRBV6-5,CASSYDSRSNYGYTF,TGTGCCAGCAGTTACGACAGCCGATCTAACTATGGCTACACCTTC
TRBJ1-1,.,.,TRBV20-1,CSARNGRRAFF,TGCAGTGCTAGGAATGGCCGGAGAGCTTTCTTT
TRBJ1-1,.,.,TRBV2,CASSPGLNTEAFF,TGTGCCAGCAGTCCGGGGCTGAACACTGAAGCTTTCTTT
TRBJ2-4,.,.,TRBV2,CASSVGDVQYF,TGTGCCAGCTCTGTGGGGGATGTTCAGTACTTC
TRBJ1-1,TRBD1,.,TRBV19,CATSRTGGAEGAFF,TGTGCCACCTCGCGGACAGGGGGCGCCGAGGGCGCTTTCTTT
TRBJ1-1,.,.,TRBV12-3/TRBV12-4,CASSFDDATEAFF,TGTGCCAGCAGTTTCGATGATGCCACTGAAGCTTTCTTT
TRBJ1-1,TRBD1,.,TRBV30,CAWSPGQGRFAGAEAFF,TGTGCCTGGAGTCCGGGACAGGGGAGGTTCGCAGGCGCTGAAGCTTTCTTT